This T cell receptor beta chain was sequenced in a study of Graves' ophthalmopathy and Graves' hyperthyroidism. The TCR beta CDR3 regions underwent amplification from RNA transcripts. HTBI primers were employed in first-round RT-PCR, then a second-round multiplex PCR followed. From the multiplex PCR reads, TCRdb called clonotypes with MiXCR, one entry per CDR3 protein. The sample comprises 740,000 or so distinct CDR3 sequences, 40% of which are singletons, and 40% to 55% rests with the top ten. Ophthalmopathic donors had moderate-to-severe activity, CAS ≥3 and NOSPECS ≥4, with disease that had lasted under 3 months. It was from 10 ml of fresh peripheral blood that the PBMCs came. This clonotype was recorded at least ten times. Germline values: CDR1 LNHNV, CDR2 YYDKDF (reference sequence). Trimming removed 5 bases from V and 2 bases from J; junction bases left unmatched: 14. The CDR3 is made up of 17 amino acids.

The TCR originated in an adult man with Graves' ophthalmopathy. This chain links TRBV15 with TRBJ2-7; TRBD2 agrees at 8 bases. Specimen: peripheral blood. The CDR3 loop is CATSGPEGPSGPYEQYF. DNA for the CDR3: TGTGCCACCAGCGGGCCTGAGGGGCCTAGCGGGCCCTACGAGCAGTACTTC.